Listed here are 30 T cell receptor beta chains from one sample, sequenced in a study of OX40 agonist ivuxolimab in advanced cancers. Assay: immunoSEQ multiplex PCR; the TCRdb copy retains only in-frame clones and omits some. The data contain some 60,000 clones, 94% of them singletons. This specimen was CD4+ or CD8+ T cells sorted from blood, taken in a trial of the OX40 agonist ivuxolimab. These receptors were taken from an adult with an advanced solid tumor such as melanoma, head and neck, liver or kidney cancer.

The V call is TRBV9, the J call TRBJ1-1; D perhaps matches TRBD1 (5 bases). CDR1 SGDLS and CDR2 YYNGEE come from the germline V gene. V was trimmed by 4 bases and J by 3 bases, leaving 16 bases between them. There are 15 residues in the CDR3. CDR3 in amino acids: CASSPPRGDDTEAFF. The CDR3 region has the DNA TGTGCCAGCAGCCCCCCCCGGGGGGACGACACTGAAGCTTTCTTT.

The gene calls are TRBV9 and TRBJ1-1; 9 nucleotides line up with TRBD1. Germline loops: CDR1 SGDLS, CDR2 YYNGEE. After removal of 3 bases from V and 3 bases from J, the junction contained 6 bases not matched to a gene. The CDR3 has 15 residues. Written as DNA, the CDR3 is TGTGCCAGCAGCGCCCGGGACAGGGCCTACACTGAAGCTTTCTTT. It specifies CASSARDRAYTEAFF.

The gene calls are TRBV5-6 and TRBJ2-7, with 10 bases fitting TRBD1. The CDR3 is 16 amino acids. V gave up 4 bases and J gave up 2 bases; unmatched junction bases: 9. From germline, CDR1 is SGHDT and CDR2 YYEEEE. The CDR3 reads CASSLDRGPFPYEQYF. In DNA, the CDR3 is TGTGCCAGCAGCCTCGACAGGGGGCCGTTCCCCTACGAGCAGTACTTC.

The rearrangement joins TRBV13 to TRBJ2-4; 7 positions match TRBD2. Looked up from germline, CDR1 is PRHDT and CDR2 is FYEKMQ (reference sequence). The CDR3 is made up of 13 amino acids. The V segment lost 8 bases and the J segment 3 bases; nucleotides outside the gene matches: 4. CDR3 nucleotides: TGTGCCAGCTCCGGCGGGGGCAAAAACATTCAGTACTTC. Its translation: CASSGGGKNIQYF.

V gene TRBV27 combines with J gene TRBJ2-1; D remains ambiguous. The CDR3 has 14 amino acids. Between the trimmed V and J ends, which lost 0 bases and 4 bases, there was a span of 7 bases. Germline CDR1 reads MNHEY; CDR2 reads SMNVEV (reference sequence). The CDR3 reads CASSLSNQYNEQFF. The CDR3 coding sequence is TGTGCCAGCAGTTTATCCAACCAGTACAATGAGCAGTTCTTC.

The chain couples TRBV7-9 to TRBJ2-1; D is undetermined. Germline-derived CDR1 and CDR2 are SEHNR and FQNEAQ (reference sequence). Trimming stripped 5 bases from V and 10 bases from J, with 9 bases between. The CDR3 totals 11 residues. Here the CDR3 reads CASSPSQEQFF. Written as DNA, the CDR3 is TGTGCCAGCAGCCCCTCTCAGGAGCAGTTCTTC.

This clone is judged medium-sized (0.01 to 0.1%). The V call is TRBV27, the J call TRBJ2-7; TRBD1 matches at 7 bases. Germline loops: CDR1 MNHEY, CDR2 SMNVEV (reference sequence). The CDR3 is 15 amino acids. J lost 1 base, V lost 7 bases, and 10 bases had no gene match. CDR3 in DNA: TGTGCCAGCACCCACTCCCGGGACAGTTCCTACGAGCAGTACTTC. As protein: CASTHSRDSSYEQYF.

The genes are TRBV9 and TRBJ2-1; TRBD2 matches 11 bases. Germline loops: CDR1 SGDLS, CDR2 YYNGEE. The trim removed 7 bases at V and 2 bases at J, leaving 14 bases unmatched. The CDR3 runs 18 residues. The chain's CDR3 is CASSTGVLLAGAYNEQFF. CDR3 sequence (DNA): TGTGCCAGCTCGACAGGGGTCTTACTAGCGGGAGCCTACAATGAGCAGTTCTTC.

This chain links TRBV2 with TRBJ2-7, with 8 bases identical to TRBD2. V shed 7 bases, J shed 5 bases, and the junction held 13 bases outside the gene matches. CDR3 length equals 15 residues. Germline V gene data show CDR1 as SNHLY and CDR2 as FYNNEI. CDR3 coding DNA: TGTGCCAGCATAGGGCCCAGCGGGAGTAAGAACGAGCAGTACTTC. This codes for CASIGPSGSKNEQYF.

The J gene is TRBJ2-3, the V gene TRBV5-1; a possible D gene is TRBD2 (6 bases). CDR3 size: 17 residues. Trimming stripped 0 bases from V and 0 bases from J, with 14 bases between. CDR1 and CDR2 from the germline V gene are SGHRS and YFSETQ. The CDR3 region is CASSLGPHSGSTDTQYF. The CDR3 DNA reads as TGCGCCAGCAGCTTGGGCCCCCACAGCGGGAGCACAGATACGCAGTATTTT.

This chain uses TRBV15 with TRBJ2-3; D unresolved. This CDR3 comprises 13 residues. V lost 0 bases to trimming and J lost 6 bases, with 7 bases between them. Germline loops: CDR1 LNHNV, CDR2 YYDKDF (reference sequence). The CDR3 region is CATSRDPVDTQYF. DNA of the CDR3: TGTGCCACCAGCAGAGATCCTGTGGATACGCAGTATTTT.

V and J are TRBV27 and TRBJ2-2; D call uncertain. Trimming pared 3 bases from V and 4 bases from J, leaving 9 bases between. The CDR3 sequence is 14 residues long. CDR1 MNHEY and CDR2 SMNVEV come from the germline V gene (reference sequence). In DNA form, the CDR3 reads TGTGCCAGCAGTTTTTCTGGGATCACCGGGGAGCTGTTTTTT. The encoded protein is CASSFSGITGELFF.

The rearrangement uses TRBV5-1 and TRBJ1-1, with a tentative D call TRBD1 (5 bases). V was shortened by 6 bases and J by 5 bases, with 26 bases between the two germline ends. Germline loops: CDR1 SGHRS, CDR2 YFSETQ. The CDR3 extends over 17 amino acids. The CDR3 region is CASKGAAAGPWNTEAFF. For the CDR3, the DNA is TGCGCCAGCAAAGGGGCGGCAGCCGGACCCTGGAATACTGAAGCTTTCTTT. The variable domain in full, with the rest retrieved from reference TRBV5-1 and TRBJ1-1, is KAGVTQTPRYLIKTRGQQVTLSCSPISGHRSVSWYQQTPGQGLQFLFEYFSETQRNKGNFPGRFSGRQFSNSRSEMNVSTLELGDSALYLCASKGAAAGPWNTEAFFGQGTRLTVV.

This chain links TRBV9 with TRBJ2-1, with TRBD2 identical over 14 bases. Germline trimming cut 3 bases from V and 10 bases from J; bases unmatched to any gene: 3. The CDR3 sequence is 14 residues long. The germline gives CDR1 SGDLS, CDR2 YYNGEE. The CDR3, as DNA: TGTGCCAGCAGCGATCGGACTAGCGGGGGGGAGCAGTTCTTC. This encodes CASSDRTSGGEQFF.

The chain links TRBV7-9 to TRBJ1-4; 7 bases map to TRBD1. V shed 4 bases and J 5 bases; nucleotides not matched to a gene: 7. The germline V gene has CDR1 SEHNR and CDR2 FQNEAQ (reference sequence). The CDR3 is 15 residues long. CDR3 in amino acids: CASSSTGTENEKLFF. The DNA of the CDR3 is TGTGCCAGCAGCTCCACCGGGACAGAAAATGAAAAACTGTTTTTT.

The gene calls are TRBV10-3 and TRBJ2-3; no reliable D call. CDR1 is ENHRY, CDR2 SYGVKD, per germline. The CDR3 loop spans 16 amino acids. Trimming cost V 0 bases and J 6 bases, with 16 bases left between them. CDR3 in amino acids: CAISESGQNKMDTQYF. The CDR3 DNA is TGTGCCATCAGTGAGTCAGGGCAGAACAAGATGGATACGCAGTATTTT.

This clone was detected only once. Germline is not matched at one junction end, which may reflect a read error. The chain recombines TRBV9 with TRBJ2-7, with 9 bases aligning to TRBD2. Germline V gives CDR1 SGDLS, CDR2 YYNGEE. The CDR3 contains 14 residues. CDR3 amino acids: CASSSRLADSPQDF. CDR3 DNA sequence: TGTGCCAGCAGCTCACGACTAGCGGATAGCCCTCAGGACTTC.

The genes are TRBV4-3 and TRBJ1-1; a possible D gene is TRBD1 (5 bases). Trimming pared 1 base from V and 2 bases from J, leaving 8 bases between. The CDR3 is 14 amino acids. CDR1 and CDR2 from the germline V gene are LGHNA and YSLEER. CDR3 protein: CASSQGDSNTEAFF. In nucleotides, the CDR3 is TGCGCCAGCAGCCAAGGGGACTCCAACACTGAAGCTTTCTTT.

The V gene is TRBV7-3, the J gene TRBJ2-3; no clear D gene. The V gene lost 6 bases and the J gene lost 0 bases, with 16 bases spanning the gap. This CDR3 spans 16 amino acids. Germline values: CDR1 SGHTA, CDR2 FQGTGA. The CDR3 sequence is CASSFLSRSSTDTQYF. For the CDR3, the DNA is TGTGCCAGCAGTTTTCTTAGCAGATCTAGCACAGATACGCAGTATTTT. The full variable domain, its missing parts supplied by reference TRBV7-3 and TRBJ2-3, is GAGVSQTPSNKVTEKGKYVELRCDPISGHTALYWYRQSLGQGPEFLIYFQGTGAADDSGLPNDRFFAVRPEGSVSTLKIQRTERGDSAVYLCASSFLSRSSTDTQYFGPGTRLTVL.

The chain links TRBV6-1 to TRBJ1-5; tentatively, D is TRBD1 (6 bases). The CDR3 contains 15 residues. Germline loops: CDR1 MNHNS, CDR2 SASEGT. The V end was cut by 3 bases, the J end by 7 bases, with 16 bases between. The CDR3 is CASSDDRMVLQPQHF. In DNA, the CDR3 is TGTGCCAGCAGTGACGACAGGATGGTTTTGCAGCCCCAGCATTTT.

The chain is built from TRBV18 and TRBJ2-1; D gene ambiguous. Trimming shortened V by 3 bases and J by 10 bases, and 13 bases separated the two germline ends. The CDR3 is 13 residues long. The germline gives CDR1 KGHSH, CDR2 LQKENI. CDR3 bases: TGTGCCAGCTCACCGGCTAGTTATGGAGAGCAGTTCTTC. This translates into CASSPASYGEQFF.

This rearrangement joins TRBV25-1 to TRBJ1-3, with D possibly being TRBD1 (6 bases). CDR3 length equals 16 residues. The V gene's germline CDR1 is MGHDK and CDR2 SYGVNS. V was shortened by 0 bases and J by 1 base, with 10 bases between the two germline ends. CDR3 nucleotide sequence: TGTGCCAGCAGTGAATATGGGGGGCAATCTGGAAACACCATATATTTT. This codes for CASSEYGGQSGNTIYF.

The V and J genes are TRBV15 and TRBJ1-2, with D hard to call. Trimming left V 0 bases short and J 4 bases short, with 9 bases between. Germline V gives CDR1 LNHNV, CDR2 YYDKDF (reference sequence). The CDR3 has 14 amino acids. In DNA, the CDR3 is TGTGCCACCAGCAGAGATCAGAGAACCTATGGCTACACCTTC. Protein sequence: CATSRDQRTYGYTF.

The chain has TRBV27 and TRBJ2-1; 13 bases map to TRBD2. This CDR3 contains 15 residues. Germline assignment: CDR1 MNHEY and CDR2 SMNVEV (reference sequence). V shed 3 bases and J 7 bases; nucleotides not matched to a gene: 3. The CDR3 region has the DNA TGTGCCAGCAGTTTGGGGACTAGCGGGGTAAATGAGCAGTTCTTC. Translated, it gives CASSLGTSGVNEQFF.

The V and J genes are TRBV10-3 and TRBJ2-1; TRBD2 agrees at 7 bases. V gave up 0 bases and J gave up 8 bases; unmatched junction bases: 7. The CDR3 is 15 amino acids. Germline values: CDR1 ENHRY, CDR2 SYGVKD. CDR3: CAISESWLAVDEQFF. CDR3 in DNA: TGTGCCATCAGTGAGTCGTGGCTAGCGGTCGATGAGCAGTTCTTC.

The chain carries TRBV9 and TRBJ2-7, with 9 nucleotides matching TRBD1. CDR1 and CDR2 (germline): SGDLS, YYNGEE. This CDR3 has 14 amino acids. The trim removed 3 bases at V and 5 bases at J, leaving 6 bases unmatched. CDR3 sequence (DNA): TGTGCCAGCAGCGGGGGGACAGGGATCGACGAGCAGTACTTC. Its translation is CASSGGTGIDEQYF.

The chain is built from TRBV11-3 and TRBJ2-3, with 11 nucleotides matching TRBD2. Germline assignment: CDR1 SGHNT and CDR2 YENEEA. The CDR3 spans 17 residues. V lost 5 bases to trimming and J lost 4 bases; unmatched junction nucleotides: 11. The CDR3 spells CASSPRTSGLIADTQYF. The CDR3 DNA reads TGTGCCAGCAGCCCGCGGACTAGCGGGTTGATCGCAGATACGCAGTATTTT.

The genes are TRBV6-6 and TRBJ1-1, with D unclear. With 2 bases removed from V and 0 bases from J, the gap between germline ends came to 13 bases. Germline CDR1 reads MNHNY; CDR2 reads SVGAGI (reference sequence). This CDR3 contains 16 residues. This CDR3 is CASSYTRKSMNTEAFF. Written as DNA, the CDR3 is TGTGCCAGCAGTTACACCCGAAAGAGCATGAACACTGAAGCTTTCTTT.

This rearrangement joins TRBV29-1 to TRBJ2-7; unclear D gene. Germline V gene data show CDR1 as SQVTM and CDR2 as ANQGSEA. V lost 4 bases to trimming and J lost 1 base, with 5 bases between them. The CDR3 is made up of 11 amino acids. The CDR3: CSVGESYEQYF. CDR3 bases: TGCAGCGTTGGTGAGTCCTACGAGCAGTACTTC.

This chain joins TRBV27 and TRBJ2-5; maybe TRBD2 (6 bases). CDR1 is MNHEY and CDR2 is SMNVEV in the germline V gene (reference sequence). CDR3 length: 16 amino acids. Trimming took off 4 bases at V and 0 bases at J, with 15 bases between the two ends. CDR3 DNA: TGTGCCAGCAGTTCCAAAAGAACGGGAGACCAAGAGACCCAGTACTTC. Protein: CASSSKRTGDQETQYF.